Below are 13 T cell receptor beta chains sequenced from a single sample in a study of CD8 T cells in ankylosing spondylitis. TCRdb reprocessed the 5' RACE reads via MiXCR and lists one record per CDR3 protein. Of approximately 46,000 distinct CDR3 sequences listed, approximately 11% are singletons. Specimen: blood, either unsorted or a sorted T cell fraction (not recorded which). Every receptor here comes from a male donor with ankylosing spondylitis or in good health (not recorded which).

This clonotype was detected many times. The V call is TRBV20-1, the J call TRBJ1-1; D remains unclear. Between the trimmed V and J ends, which lost 3 bases and 1 base, there was a span of 6 bases. Germline assignment: CDR1 DFQATT and CDR2 SNEGSKA (reference sequence). The CDR3 runs 12 residues. As DNA, the CDR3 is TGCAGTGCTAGGGACGGGAACACTGAAGCTTTCTTT. Translation: CSARDGNTEAFF.

This clonotype was seen many times. The chain couples TRBV2 to TRBJ1-3; 7 bases match TRBD1. CDR3 length: 16 amino acids. Trimming removed 6 bases from V and 0 bases from J; junction bases left unmatched: 8. CDR1 is SNHLY, CDR2 FYNNEI, per germline. CDR3 loop: CASSRDRGSSGNTIYF. For the CDR3, the DNA is TGTGCCAGCAGCCGGGACAGAGGATCCTCTGGAAACACCATATATTTT.

The table lists this clonotype with many counts. The V and J genes are TRBV2 and TRBJ2-3, with 14 positions matching TRBD2. CDR1 and CDR2 from the germline V gene are SNHLY and FYNNEI. The CDR3 is made up of 15 amino acids. The V gene end was trimmed by 6 bases and the J gene end by 3 bases; junction bases not matched to a gene: 2. CDR3 nucleotides: TGTGCCAGCAGAGGGACTAGCGGGGGTACAGATACGCAGTATTTT. Translated, it gives CASRGTSGGTDTQYF.

Worth noting for this clonotype: A read error is possible here, since a much larger clone lies one base away. The chain recombines TRBV7-2 with TRBJ2-1; the match to TRBD1 covers 8 bases. The CDR3 contains 15 residues. CDR1 and CDR2 from the germline V gene are SGHTA and FQGNSA. The CDR3 loop reads CVSSLNGQGSNEQFF. The DNA of the CDR3 is TGTGTCAGCAGCTTAAATGGACAGGGAAGCAATGAGCAGTTCTTC.

This clonotype has ten or more counts. At one end, the junction sequence differs from germline, possibly due to a read error. The rearrangement uses TRBV5-1 and TRBJ1-2; no reliable D call. CDR1 is SGHRS, CDR2 YFSETQ, per germline. The CDR3 extends over 14 amino acids. Here the CDR3 reads CASSLAFGPMLLFF. The DNA for the CDR3 is TGCGCCAGCAGCTTGGCCTTCGGGCCGATGCTACTTTTCTTC.

This clonotype was observed a handful of times. The rearrangement uses TRBV5-1 and TRBJ2-3; perhaps TRBD2 as D (5 bases). V lost 4 bases, J lost 2 bases, and 14 bases lay in between. CDR1 and CDR2 (germline): SGHRS, YFSETQ. CDR3 length equals 15 residues. The CDR3 loop is CASSTEATVTDTQYF. The CDR3 nucleotides read TGCGCCAGCAGCACGGAGGCTACTGTCACAGATACGCAGTATTTT.

As for this clonotype: A much larger clone lies a single base off, so this may be a read error. The chain couples TRBV3-1 to TRBJ1-4; no clear D. Germline lookup yields CDR1 LGHDT and CDR2 YNNKEL (reference sequence). The CDR3 totals 15 residues. Here the CDR3 DNA reads TGTGCCTGCAGCCAAGATCGGCGTTCCGGCGAAAAACTGTTTTTT. Its protein product is CACSQDRRSGEKLFF.

This clonotype was observed a handful of times. The rearrangement uses TRBV5-1 and TRBJ1-4; the match to TRBD1 covers 7 bases. Germline CDR1 SGHRS, CDR2 YFSETQ. Unmatched junction bases numbered 1, after V lost 4 bases and J lost 4 bases. The CDR3 loop spans 13 amino acids. CDR3 amino acids: CASSDRVNEKLFF. CDR3 DNA: TGCGCCAGCAGCGACAGGGTTAATGAAAAACTGTTTTTT.

The table lists this clonotype with a few counts. The rearrangement joins TRBV3-1 to TRBJ2-4; 11 nucleotides line up with TRBD2. V shed 2 bases and J 1 base; nucleotides not matched to a gene: 7. Germline values: CDR1 LGHDT, CDR2 YNNKEL (reference sequence). The CDR3 has 18 amino acids. DNA of the CDR3: TGTGCCAGCAGCCAACTGCTAGCGGGGGGCCCGGCCAAAAACATTCAGTACTTC. This gives the protein CASSQLLAGGPAKNIQYF.

Comments on this clonotype: A much more abundant neighbour one base away suggests this may be a read error. The V call is TRBV6-1, the J call TRBJ1-2; D is possibly TRBD1 (6 bases). The CDR3 sequence is 15 residues long. CDR1 is MNHNS, CDR2 SASEGT, per germline. This CDR3 is CASRRARGRDYDYTF. The CDR3 region has the DNA TGTGCCAGCAGACGAGCCAGGGGTCGAGACTATGACTACACCTTC.

This clonotype was seen many times. V gene TRBV5-1 combines with J gene TRBJ2-1, with a weak D call TRBD1 (6 bases). The CDR3 loop spans 15 amino acids. Germline values: CDR1 SGHRS, CDR2 YFSETQ. Between the trimmed V and J ends, which lost 2 bases and 6 bases, there was a span of 15 bases. The CDR3 bases are TGCGCCAGCAGCTTCCGGGATCCGACAGGCAATGAGCAGTTCTTC. This sequence encodes CASSFRDPTGNEQFF.

The table lists this clonotype with many counts. The chain is built from TRBV12-3 or TRBV12-4 and TRBJ2-2, with D perhaps matching TRBD1 or TRBD2 (5 bases each). Trimming removed 6 bases at V and 0 bases at J, with 8 bases between. The CDR3 covers 14 residues. CDR3 in DNA: TGTGCCAGCAGGGGGACGGCGAACACCGGGGAGCTGTTTTTT. Translated: CASRGTANTGELFF.

This clonotype was recorded at least ten times. This rearrangement joins TRBV14 to TRBJ2-7, with 7 bases matching TRBD1. This CDR3 region has 14 residues. The V and J ends lost 5 bases and 4 bases, in that order; junction bases with no gene match: 8. CDR1 and CDR2 from the germline V gene are SGHDN and FVKESK. The CDR3 reads CASSTGTAIYEQYF. In DNA, the CDR3 is TGTGCCAGCAGCACGGGGACAGCCATTTACGAGCAGTACTTC.